These T cell receptor beta chains were read from a single sample in a study of blood T cell repertoires in COVID-19. Only in-frame clones appear in the TCRdb table, and some are missing; sequencing was by immunoSEQ multiplex PCR. The data hold some 80,000 clones, with 81% observed a single time. The sequencing sample was made of peripheral blood. These receptors were collected from a man aged 80 or over with acute or convalescent COVID-19. The CDR3 runs from the conserved cysteine through the conserved F or W. Each record gives: V gene, J gene, clone size, D gene, CDR3 DNA, CDR3 protein. The D gene is left open where the match is weak. Size is stated for part of the rows, as once, few or many counts, or as a class when the clone is expanded.

>TRBV18|TRBJ2-1|-|TRBD2
TGTGCCAGCTCAAGGGGCGGGAGACCCGACAATGAGCAGTTCTTC
CASSRGGRPDNEQFF
>TRBV3-1/TRBV3-2|TRBJ2-7|-|-
TGTGCCAGCAGCCAAGTGTTCGGGACTGCCTATTACGAGCAGTACTTC
CASSQVFGTAYYEQYF
>TRBV5-4|TRBJ2-5|-|-
TGTGCCAGCAGCTTGGCGAGGGACCAAGAGACCCAGTACTTC
CASSLARDQETQYF
>TRBV19|TRBJ2-3|-|-
TGTGCCAGTACCCCCCGACAAACCTACACAGATACGCAGTATTTT
CASTPRQTYTDTQYF
>TRBV19|TRBJ2-7|-|-
TGTGCCAGTAGTATTGGGCGGGGATTATTGGACGAGCAGTACTTC
CASSIGRGLLDEQYF
>TRBV18|TRBJ1-2|-|-
TGTGCCAGCTCACCTGACAGCATTAACTATGGCTACACCTTC
CASSPDSINYGYTF
>TRBV7-2|TRBJ2-1|once|TRBD2
TGTGCCAGCAGCTTGGGACTAGGAGCCTACAATGAGCAGTTCTTC
CASSLGLGAYNEQFF
>TRBV29-1|TRBJ2-7|-|-
TGCAGCGCCCTGACAGGATTCTCCTACGAGCAGTACTTC
CSALTGFSYEQYF
>TRBV28|TRBJ2-7|-|-
TGTGCCAGCAGTTTCGCAGGGGTGGGTGCGGGAGTTGGCTACGAGCAGTACTTC
CASSFAGVGAGVGYEQYF
>TRBV7-9|TRBJ2-7|few|TRBD2
TGTGCCAGCAGCCGGGGGGACTCGCGGGAGCAGTACTTC
CASSRGDSREQYF
>TRBV6-6|TRBJ2-5|few|TRBD1
TGTGCCAGCAGCTCTGGACAGGGAAGAAAGACCCAGTACTTC
CASSSGQGRKTQYF
>TRBV29-1|TRBJ2-5|-|-
TGCAGCGCCCTAGGGGGTCCCGAGACCCAGTACTTC
CSALGGPETQYF
>TRBV28|TRBJ1-5|-|TRBD1
TGTGCCAGCAGCCAGGGGGGTTCCAATCAGCCCCAGCATTTT
CASSQGGSNQPQHF
>TRBV27|TRBJ2-1|-|TRBD2
TGTGCCAGCATAGGAAGCGGGAGGGAGAACAATGAGCAGTTCTTC
CASIGSGRENNEQFF
>TRBV6-2/TRBV6-3|TRBJ1-4|-|-
TGTGCCAGCAGTCTTTACAGGGCGACTAATGAAAAACTGTTTTTT
CASSLYRATNEKLFF
>TRBV28|TRBJ1-6|-|-
TGTGCCAGCACTCGTCCGGGGGTTACGAATTCACCCCTCCACTTT
CASTRPGVTNSPLHF
>TRBV5-1|TRBJ1-1|-|TRBD1
TGCGCCAGCAGCACACAGGGGGACACTGAAGCTTTCTTT
CASSTQGDTEAFF
>TRBV18|TRBJ2-1|-|TRBD2
TGTGCCAGCTCTCGGCAGGGAGGGTATGAGCAGTTCTTC
CASSRQGGYEQFF
>TRBV29-1|TRBJ2-1|-|TRBD1
TGCAGCTTGGGGACAGCGACCTTCAATGAGCAGTTCTTC
CSLGTATFNEQFF